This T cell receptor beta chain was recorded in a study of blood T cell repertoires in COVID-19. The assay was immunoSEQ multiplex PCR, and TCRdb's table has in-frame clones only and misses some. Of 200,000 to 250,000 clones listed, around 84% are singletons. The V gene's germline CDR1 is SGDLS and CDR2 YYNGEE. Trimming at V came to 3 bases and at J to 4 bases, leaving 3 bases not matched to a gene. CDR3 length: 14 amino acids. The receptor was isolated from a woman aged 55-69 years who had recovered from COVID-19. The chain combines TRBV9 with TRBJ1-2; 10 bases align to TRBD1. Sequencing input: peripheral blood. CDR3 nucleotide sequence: TGTGCCAGCAGCGGGGACAGGGGATTCTATGGCTACACCTTC. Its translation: CASSGDRGFYGYTF.